This T cell receptor beta chain derives from a study of long-term antiretroviral therapy in people with HIV. Study as a whole: The 2015 immediate-ART recommendation came about a decade after the earliest samples.

Findings and limits, study-wide: When set beside controls, HIV repertoires had CDR3 length ranges that were narrower. ART adherence was not documented, and neither viral resistance nor therapy changes had any data.

It was version v3.0 of the immunoSEQ assay that was run at survey level. Produced via immunoSEQ multiplex PCR; TCRdb's table is partial and in-frame only. The data hold about 28,000 clones, with approximately 86% observed a single time. Specimens carried about 0.95-11 million cryopreserved PBMC before DNA extraction. To note about this clone: Its antigen is as yet unknown.

Deletions cut 6 bases from V and 5 bases from J, with 14 bases between. The CDR3 runs to 15 residues. The germline V gene has CDR1 MGHDK and CDR2 SYGVNS. The source was unsorted PBMCs, collected 0.8 years after starting antiretroviral therapy. J is TRBJ1-6 and V is TRBV25-1; D uncertain. This clonotype was sampled from a woman aged 25-40 years with HIV. As DNA, the CDR3 is TGTGCCAGCAGCCGAGGTGGGTCGAATAATTCACCCCTCCACTTT. Translating gives CASSRGGSNNSPLHF.